This T cell receptor beta chain was identified in a study of Japanese encephalitis immunity and Zika vaccine responses (dated by TCRdb to about 2021). Regarding the complete study: Each included participant got alum-adjuvanted ZPIV three times, at weeks 0, 4 and 28, with every dose being 5.0 ug. About six representative participants from each pre-vaccination group were selected for TCR sequencing, using samples from week 0 (after pre-vaccination and before ZPIV) and week 52. More than 10 participants were given two doses of JEV vaccine (IXIARO) 28 days apart, two to three months before the first ZPIV dose. One dose of YFV vaccine (YF-VAX) was administered before ZPIV to about a dozen participants, and several participants were flavivirus-naive. The study examined whether earlier vaccination against Japanese encephalitis virus (JEV) or yellow fever virus (YFV) influenced CD4 T cell responses to the Zika vaccine. The ZIKV peptides, 15-mers that overlapped by 11 residues, were chosen for containing NetMHCpan/NetMHCII-predicted epitopes with affinity below 50 nM. The stimulations used peptide pools from ZIKV structural proteins divided into flavivirus-conserved and non-conserved sets, or JEV or YFV peptides that matched the pre-vaccination. TCR repertoires were also analyzed from a few flavivirus-naive individuals at weeks 2, 6 and 52 after starting ZPIV vaccination. Points the paper makes about the study in general: Higher repertoire similarity across time-points and stimulations was observed in JEV-pre-vaccinated donors than in YFV-pre-vaccinated donors, indicating that more clonotypes were common to ZIKV and JEV stimulation. CD8 T cell responses of very low magnitude were detected against ZIKV peptide pools and were observed in only a few individuals. Samples clustered by participant with no similarity between individuals, suggesting no public TCRs were detected. The analysis covered only a subset of trial participants who had three doses and adequate samples, rather than the whole vaccinated cohort. Peptide-pool deconvolution was not performed because of sample size limitations, and consequently the individual peptides driving cross-reactive responses were not identified. After ZPIV, repertoire richness of CD4 T cells responding to conserved ZIKV epitopes significantly decreased in JEV-pre-vaccinated donors.

The CDR3 runs 12 amino acids, cysteine and phenylalanine included. Left in the record is the CDR3 DNA by itself, 36 bases read in frame from the first base. V and J are truncated by 3 bases and 8 bases respectively, leaving an intervening sequence of 7 bases. The germline V gene sets CDR1 to LGHNA and CDR2 to YSLEER. Libraries came from 5' RACE. Before sequencing, TCRbeta libraries were pooled in proportion to the sorted cell numbers of each library. Total RNA was extracted from sorted cells with RNAzol RT, and cDNA was synthesized with an oligo(dT) primer and a template-switching oligo. The TCRbeta V-CDR3-J region was PCR-amplified with Kapa HiFi using a SMARTer oligo primer and a TCRbeta constant-region primer. A second PCR added Illumina adaptors and sample-specific index barcodes, with HighPrep bead cleanup and Bioanalyzer confirmation of a roughly 650 bp band. The libraries were sequenced on an Illumina MiSeq using 2x151 bp paired-end reads. For the original study's pipeline: An in-house Java program demultiplexed the reads, and MiXCR assigned TCRbeta annotations and counted clonotypes. To assess repertoire overlap, Morisita-Horn indices from the R package vegan were used, along with UPGMA clustering and Circos plots of recurring clonotypes. Shannon diversity and richness were each normalized to the maximum value possible given the input cell numbers, so the resulting values fell between 0 and 1. MUSCLE was used to align CDR3beta sequences, SeqinR to compute distances, and R to plot multidimensional scaling. TCRdb reran the public reads through fastp at Q25 and MiXCR, keeping productive beta chains. All rows with the same CDR3 protein become a single entry with the most common DNA and genes. Here the V and J calls rest on TCRdb's processing, not on the authors' analysis. This sample holds about 200 distinct CDR3 sequences; 4% to 5.5% were observed only once. The ten largest clonotypes hold around a third of the sample.

PBMCs were labeled with CellTrace CFSE and were cultured for over 5 days in RPMI containing about 8% human serum plus peptide pools at approximately 1 ug/mL each. The enrolled adults were healthy, and microneutralization screening showed them to be seronegative for ZIKV, JEV, YFV, DENV and WNV. Samples came from a phase 1, double-blinded, randomized, placebo-controlled trial of an alum-adjuvanted Zika purified-inactivated virus (ZPIV) vaccine. Peripheral blood mononuclear cells were isolated using a standard procedure and kept frozen in liquid nitrogen until needed. Based on its abundance in the sample, this clonotype is large (0.1 to 1%). No quality values exist for individual bases; no much larger clone is one base distant.

Here the sequenced sample was antigen-activated CD8+ T cells from blood, cultured, taken during a Zika inactivated vaccine study. Recombination linked TRBV4-3 to TRBJ1-4; TRBD1 is possibly the D segment (6 matching bases). The clonotype originates from an adult man who received an inactivated Zika virus vaccine. The DNA sequence is as follows: TGCGCCAGCAGCCACACAGGGGAAAAACTGTTTTTT. Its translation is CASSHTGEKLFF.